Sequencing of this T cell receptor beta chain was carried out in a study of blood T cell repertoires in COVID-19. Study information: Samples representing acute and convalescent COVID-19 were sourced from the United States, Italy and Spain. T cells, B-cell-depleted T cells, or PBMCs supplied cDNA or gDNA.

Germline CDR1 MNHNS, CDR2 SASEGT. The trim removed 2 bases at V and 2 bases at J, leaving 4 bases unmatched. CDR3 length: 15 residues. As handled by the study authors: From reference gene primer amplification, estimates of nucleated cell counts were derived. Clones were read by immunoSEQ multiplex PCR, and TCRdb kept only the in-frame ones, dropping some. Clone size and the V and J calls come from that table; the DNA yielded D and trimming. The table shows about 120,000 clones, with almost 85% occurring only once. V is TRBV6-1 and J is TRBJ2-3; 7 bases are a match to TRBD2. The material sequenced was peripheral blood. This receptor was obtained from a man between 70 and 80 years old with active or convalescent COVID-19. CDR3 sequence (DNA): TGTGCCAGCAGTGAATCTAGCGGAGTCACAGATACGCAGTATTTT. This gives the protein CASSESSGVTDTQYF.